This TCR beta chain was identified in a study of blood T cell repertoires in COVID-19 (dated by TCRdb to 2018 to 2020). In terms of the full investigation: Samples covering the acute and convalescent phases of COVID-19 were provided by collaborators in the United States, Italy and Spain. The prospective study material was composed of cDNA or gDNA derived from T cells, B-cell-depleted T cells, or PBMCs. Subjects who had been exposed to COVID-19, were actively infected with it, or had recovered from it provided the deeply sampled blood TCRbeta repertoires that made up the dataset. The repertoires were released in a freely available public database intended as a resource for research on the immune response to SARS-CoV-2. The samples were drawn from two sources: the first 160 participants of the ongoing ImmuneRACE study, and fewer than 1,500 subjects contributed by 6 global collaborators. Sample metadata almost always included a de-identified subject ID, COVID-19 status, age in years and sex. Where HLA class I and class II types were available, the types were taken from metadata supplied by the sample provider, not from assay-based typing. The investigation overall reported the following: How much clinical and demographic metadata was included differed by source and by participant, and the metadata was provided uncurated.

TCRbeta CDR3 regions were amplified from genomic DNA using the immunoSEQ Assay, a bias-controlled multiplex PCR. Under the source paper's analysis protocol: The number of nucleated cells in each sample was estimated by amplification of reference gene primers within the assay. Sequence reads were collapsed and filtered to measure the absolute abundance of every unique TCRbeta CDR3 rearrangement. For each sample, productive Simpson clonality was calculated by taking the square root of Simpson's diversity index across productive rearrangements. Entries here come from immuneACCESS through TCRdb and include only in-frame sequences with V and J called. Some clones fail to appear in such tables; in the studies checked, an unresolved V gene covers under half of the shortfall, and the cause of the remainder is unknown. V and J calls and clone size are copied from that table; D and trimming were computed from the DNA. Recorded for this sample are 100,000 or so clones; around 84% of them occurred a single time. The ten biggest clones cover 15% to 20% of the sample.

The germline V gene (reference sequence) sets CDR1 to LNHDA and CDR2 to SQIVND. The junction carries 11 bases between V and J, which are trimmed by 6 bases and 3 bases respectively. The CDR3 runs 13 amino acids, cysteine and phenylalanine included. Only the CDR3 DNA is retained, 39 bases long and in frame from the first base. Regarding this clone: Its antigen has not been determined. Nothing much larger sits one base from this clone, and base qualities are not available.

Each collaborating institution followed its own protocols to collect whole blood in K2EDTA tubes. For TCRbeta analysis, collaborators shipped samples as frozen whole blood, isolated PBMCs, or DNA extracted from either of those sample types. The sequencing sample was made of peripheral blood. Recombination linked TRBV19 to TRBJ1-1, with TRBD1 tentatively as D gene (5 bases match). The sequence derives from an older woman with acute or convalescent COVID-19. The CDR3 has the sequence CASSTTGDTEAFF. The sequenced DNA: TGTGCCAGTAGCACAACAGGAGACACTGAAGCTTTCTTT.